This T cell receptor (beta chain) is drawn from a study of regulatory T cells in long-lasting Graves disease. Findings and limits, study-wide: TRBV28, TRBJ1-2 and TRBJ2-5 were segments that persistent disease favored. A greater number of public clonotypes (over 2,500) was shared by persistent patients than by new patients (about 880). Lower TCR diversity was seen in persistent Graves' patients than in newly diagnosed ones.

This clonotype has at least ten counts. Its antigen is as yet unknown. Described time point: persistent/refractory GD, antithyroid drugs over 5 years with positive TRAb. Following extraction of RNA from PBMCs, that RNA was used to make the TCR library. In building TCR beta libraries, iRepertoire HTBI primers were used together with Arm-PCR of CDR3 regions. TCRdb reanalysed the multiplex PCR reads using MiXCR and keeps one entry per CDR3 protein. The sample has around 340,000 distinct CDR3 sequences, roughly a fifth seen once. The length of the CDR3 is 16 residues. V dropped 2 bases and J dropped 7 bases, with 15 bases sitting between them. Germline V lookup: CDR1 SNHLY, CDR2 FYNNEI.

The receptor was isolated from a female donor with Graves disease. The chain has TRBV2 and TRBJ1-6, with D perhaps TRBD1 (5 bases). The input for sequencing was peripheral blood mononuclear cells (PBMCs), taken when the disease was refractory, from a patient treated with antithyroid drugs. The CDR3 here is CASSEMAGGLNSPLHF. The CDR3 coding sequence is TGTGCCAGCAGTGAAATGGCCGGGGGACTGAATTCACCCCTCCACTTT. The full variable domain, with the rest looked up from reference TRBV2 and TRBJ1-6, is EPEVTQTPSHQVTQMGQEVILRCVPISNHLYFYWYRQILGQKVEFLVSFYNNEISEKSEIFDDQFSVERPDGSNFTLKIRSTKLEDSAMYFCASSEMAGGLNSPLHFGNGTRLTVT.